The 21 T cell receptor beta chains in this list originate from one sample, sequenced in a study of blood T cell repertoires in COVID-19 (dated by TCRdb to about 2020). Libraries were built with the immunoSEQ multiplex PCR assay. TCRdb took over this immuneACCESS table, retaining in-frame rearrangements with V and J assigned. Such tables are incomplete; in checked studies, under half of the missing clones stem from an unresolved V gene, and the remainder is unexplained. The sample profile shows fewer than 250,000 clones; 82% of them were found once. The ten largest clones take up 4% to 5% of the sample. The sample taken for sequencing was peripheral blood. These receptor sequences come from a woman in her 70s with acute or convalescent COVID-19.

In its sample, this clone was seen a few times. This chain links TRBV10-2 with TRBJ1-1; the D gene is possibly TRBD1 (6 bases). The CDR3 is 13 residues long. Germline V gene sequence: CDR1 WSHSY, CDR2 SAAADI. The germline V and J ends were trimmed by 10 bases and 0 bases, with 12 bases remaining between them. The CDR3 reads CATMGHMNTEAFF. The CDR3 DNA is TGCGCCACTATGGGACATATGAACACTGAAGCTTTCTTT.

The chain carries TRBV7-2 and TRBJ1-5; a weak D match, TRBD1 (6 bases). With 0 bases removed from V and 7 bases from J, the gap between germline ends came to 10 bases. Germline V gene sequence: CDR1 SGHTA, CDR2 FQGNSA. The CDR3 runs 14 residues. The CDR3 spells CASSLAPGEQPQHF. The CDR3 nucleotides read TGTGCCAGCAGCTTAGCACCAGGGGAGCAGCCCCAGCATTTT. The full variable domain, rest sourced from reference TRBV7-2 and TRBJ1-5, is GAGVSQSPSNKVTEKGKDVELRCDPISGHTALYWYRQSLGQGLEFLIYFQGNSAPDKSGLPSDRFSAERTGGSVSTLTIQRTQQEDSAVYLCASSLAPGEQPQHFGDGTRLSIL.

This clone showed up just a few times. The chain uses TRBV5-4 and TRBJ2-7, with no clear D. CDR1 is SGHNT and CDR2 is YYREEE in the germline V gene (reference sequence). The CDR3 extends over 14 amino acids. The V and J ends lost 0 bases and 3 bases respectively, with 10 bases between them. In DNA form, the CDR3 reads TGTGCCAGCAGCTTGGAGGCAGCGATCTACGAGCAGTACTTC. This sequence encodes CASSLEAAIYEQYF.

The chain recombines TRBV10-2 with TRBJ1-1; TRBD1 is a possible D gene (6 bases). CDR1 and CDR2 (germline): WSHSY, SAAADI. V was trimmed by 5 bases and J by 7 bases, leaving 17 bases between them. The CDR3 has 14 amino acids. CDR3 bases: TGCGCCAGCAGTCTAGGACAGAAGAGGGATGAAGCTTTCTTT. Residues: CASSLGQKRDEAFF.

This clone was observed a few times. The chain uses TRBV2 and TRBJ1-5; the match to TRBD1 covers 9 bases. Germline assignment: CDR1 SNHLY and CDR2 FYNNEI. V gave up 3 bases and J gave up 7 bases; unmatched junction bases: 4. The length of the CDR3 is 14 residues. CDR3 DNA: TGTGCCAGCAGTGACGGGACAGGGAGGCAGCCCCAGCATTTT. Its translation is CASSDGTGRQPQHF.

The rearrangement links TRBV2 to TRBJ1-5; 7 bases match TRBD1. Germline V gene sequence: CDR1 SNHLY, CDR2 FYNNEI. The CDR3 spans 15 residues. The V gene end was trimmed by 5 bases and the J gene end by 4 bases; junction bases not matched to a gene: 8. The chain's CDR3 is CASSLDREVNQPQHF. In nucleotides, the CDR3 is TGTGCCAGCAGTCTCGACAGGGAGGTTAATCAGCCCCAGCATTTT.

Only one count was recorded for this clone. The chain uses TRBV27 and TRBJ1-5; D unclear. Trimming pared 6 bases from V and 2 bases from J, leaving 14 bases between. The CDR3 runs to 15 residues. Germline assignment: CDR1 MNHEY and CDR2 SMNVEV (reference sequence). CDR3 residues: CASSLGGPGNQPQHF. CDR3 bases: TGTGCCAGCAGCCTAGGAGGGCCGGGCAATCAGCCCCAGCATTTT.

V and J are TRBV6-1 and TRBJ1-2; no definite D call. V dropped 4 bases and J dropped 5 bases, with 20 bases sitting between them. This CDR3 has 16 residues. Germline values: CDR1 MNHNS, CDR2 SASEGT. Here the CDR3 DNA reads TGTGCCAGCAGTGCCTCTGGAGCGTTGGTGAGGTATGGCTACACCTTC. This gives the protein CASSASGALVRYGYTF.

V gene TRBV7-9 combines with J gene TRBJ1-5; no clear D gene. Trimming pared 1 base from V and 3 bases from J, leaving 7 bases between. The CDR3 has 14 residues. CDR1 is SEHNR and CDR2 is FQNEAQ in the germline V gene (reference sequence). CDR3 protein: CASSLDSVNQPQHF. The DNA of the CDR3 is TGTGCCAGCAGCTTAGATTCTGTCAATCAGCCCCAGCATTTT. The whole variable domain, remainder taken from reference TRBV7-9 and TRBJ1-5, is DTGVSQNPRHKITKRGQNVTFRCDPISEHNRLYWYRQTLGQGPEFLTYFQNEAQLEKSRLLSDRFSAERPKGSFSTLEIQRTEQGDSAMYLCASSLDSVNQPQHFGDGTRLSIL.

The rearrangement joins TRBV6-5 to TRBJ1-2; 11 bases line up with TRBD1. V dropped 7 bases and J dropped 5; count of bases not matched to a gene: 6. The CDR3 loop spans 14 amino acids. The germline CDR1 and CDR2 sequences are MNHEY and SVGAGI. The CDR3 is CASNRDRGTYGYTF. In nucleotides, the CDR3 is TGTGCCAGCAACCGGGACAGGGGGACATATGGCTACACCTTC.

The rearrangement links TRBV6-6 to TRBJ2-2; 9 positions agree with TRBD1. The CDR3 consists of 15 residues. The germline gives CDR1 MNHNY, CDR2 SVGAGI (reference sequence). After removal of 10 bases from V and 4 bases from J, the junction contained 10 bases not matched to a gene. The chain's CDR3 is CATSPRTGVTGELFF. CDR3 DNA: TGTGCCACCTCCCCCCGGACAGGGGTCACCGGGGAGCTGTTTTTT.

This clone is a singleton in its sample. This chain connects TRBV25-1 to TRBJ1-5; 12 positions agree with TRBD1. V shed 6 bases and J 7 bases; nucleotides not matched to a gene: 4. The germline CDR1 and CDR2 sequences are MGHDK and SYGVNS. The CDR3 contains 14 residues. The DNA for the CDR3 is TGTGCCAGCAGCCGGGACAGGGGGCGGCAGCCCCAGCATTTT. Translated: CASSRDRGRQPQHF.

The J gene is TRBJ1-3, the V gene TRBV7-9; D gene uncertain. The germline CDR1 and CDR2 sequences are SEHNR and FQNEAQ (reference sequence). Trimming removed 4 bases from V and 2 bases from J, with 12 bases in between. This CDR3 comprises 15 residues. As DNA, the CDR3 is TGTGCCAGCAGCTCCGAGTCGAGGGCTGGAAACACCATATATTTT. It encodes CASSSESRAGNTIYF.

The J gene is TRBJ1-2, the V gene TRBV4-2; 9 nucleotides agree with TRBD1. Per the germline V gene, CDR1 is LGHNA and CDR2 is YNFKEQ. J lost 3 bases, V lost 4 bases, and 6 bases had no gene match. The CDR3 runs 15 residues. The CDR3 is CASSRGTGNDYGYTF. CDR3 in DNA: TGTGCCAGCAGCCGTGGGACAGGGAACGACTATGGCTACACCTTC.

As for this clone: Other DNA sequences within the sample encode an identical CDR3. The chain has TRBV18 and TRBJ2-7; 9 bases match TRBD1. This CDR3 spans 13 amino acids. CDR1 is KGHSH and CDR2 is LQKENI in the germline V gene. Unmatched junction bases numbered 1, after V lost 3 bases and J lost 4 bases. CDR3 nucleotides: TGTGCCAGCTCACCGACAGGGGGATACGAGCAGTACTTC. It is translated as CASSPTGGYEQYF.

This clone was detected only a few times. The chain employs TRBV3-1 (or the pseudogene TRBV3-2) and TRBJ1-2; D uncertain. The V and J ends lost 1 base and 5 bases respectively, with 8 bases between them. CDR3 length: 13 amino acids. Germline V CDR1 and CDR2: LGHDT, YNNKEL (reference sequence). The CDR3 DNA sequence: TGTGCCAGCAGCCAAGGATCGGTTTATGGCTACACCTTC. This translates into CASSQGSVYGYTF.

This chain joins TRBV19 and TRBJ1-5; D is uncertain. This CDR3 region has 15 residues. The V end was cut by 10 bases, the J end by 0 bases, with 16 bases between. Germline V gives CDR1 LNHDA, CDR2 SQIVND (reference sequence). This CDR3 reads CATANTPFSNQPQHF. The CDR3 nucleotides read TGTGCCACCGCCAACACCCCGTTTAGCAATCAGCCCCAGCATTTT.

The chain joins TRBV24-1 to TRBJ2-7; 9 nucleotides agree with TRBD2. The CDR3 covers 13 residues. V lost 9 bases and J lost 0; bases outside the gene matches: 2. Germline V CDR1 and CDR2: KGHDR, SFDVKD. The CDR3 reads CATEAGGSYEQYF. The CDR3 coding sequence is TGTGCCACCGAAGCGGGGGGCTCCTACGAGCAGTACTTC.

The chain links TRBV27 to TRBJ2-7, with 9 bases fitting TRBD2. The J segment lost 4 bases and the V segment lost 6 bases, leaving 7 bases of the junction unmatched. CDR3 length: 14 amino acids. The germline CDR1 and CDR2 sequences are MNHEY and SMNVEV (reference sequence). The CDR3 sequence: CASSLSGGLYEQYF. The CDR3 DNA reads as TGTGCCAGCAGCCTTAGCGGGGGACTGTACGAGCAGTACTTC.

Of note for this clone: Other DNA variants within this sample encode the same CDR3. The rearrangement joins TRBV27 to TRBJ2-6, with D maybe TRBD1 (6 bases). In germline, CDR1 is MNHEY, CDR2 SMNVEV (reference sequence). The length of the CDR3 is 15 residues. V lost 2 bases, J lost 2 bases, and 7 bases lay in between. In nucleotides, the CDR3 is TGTGCCAGCAGTTTACACAGGGCTGGGGCCAACGTCCTGACTTTC. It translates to CASSLHRAGANVLTF.

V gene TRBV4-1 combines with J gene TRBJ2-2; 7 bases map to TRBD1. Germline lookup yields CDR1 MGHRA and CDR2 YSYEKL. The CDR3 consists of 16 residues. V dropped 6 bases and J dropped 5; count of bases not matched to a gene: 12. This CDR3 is CASRSQVTGKTGELFF. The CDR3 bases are TGCGCCAGCAGGTCGCAAGTGACAGGGAAAACCGGGGAGCTGTTTTTT.